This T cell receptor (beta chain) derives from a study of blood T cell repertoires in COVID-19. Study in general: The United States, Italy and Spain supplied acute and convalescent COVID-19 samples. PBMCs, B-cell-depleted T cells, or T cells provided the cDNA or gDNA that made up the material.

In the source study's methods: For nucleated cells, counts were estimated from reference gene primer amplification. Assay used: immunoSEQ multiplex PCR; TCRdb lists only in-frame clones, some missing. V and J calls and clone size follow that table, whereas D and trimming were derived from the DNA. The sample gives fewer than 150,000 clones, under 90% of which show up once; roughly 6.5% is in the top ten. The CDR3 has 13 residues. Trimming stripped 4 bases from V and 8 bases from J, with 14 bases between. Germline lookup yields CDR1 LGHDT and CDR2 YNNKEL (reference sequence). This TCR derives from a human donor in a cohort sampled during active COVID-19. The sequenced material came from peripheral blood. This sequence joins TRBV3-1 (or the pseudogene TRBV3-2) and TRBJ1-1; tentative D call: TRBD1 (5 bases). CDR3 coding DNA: TGTGCCAGCAGCCGTACAGGAAAAGGCGAAGCTTTCTTT. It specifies CASSRTGKGEAFF.